This entry lists 22 T cell receptor beta chains sequenced from one sample in a study of blood T cells in healthy people across ages. Then a second PCR, running roughly 7 to 11 cycles, was carried out with a sample-barcoded 5' primer and a J-beta primer mix. TCRdb redid the calling of the 5' RACE reads with MiXCR, one entry per CDR3 protein. The repertoire includes more than 650,000 distinct CDR3 sequences, about 24% of them detected once, and about 22% sits in the top ten. Sequencing was carried out using blood. These receptors all stem from a man in his sixties or seventies in good health.

This chain connects TRBV20-1 to TRBJ2-1; D is possibly TRBD2 (5 bases). V lost 6 bases to trimming and J lost 0 bases, with 15 bases between them. This CDR3 has 15 residues. Germline CDR1 reads DFQATT; CDR2 reads SNEGSKA (reference sequence). The CDR3 DNA is TGCAGTGCCCTCGGAGGACCCGACTCCTACAATGAGCAGTTCTTC. Encoded protein: CSALGGPDSYNEQFF.

As regards this clonotype: A junction end diverges from the germline sequence, so it may reflect a read error. The rearrangement joins TRBV6-1 to TRBJ2-6; 8 nucleotides align to TRBD2. The CDR3 runs to 16 residues. Germline CDR1 MNHNS, CDR2 SASEGT. CDR3 sequence: CASRLAGSSGANVLTF. The CDR3 DNA reads TGTGCTAGCAGATTAGCGGGGTCCTCTGGGGCCAACGTCCTGACTTTC.

This clonotype was found a few times. The genes are TRBV7-8 and TRBJ1-5, with D unclear. The CDR3 runs to 13 residues. Trimming stripped 7 bases from V and 0 bases from J, with 7 bases between. Germline CDR1 reads SGHVS; CDR2 reads FQNEAQ. CDR3 sequence: CASMRTSNQPQHF. The CDR3 DNA follows: TGTGCCAGCATGCGTACTAGCAATCAGCCCCAGCATTTT.

The chain recombines TRBV15 with TRBJ2-2; TRBD2 matches at 9 bases. This CDR3 has 16 residues. After removal of 5 bases from V and 1 base from J, the junction contained 5 bases not matched to a gene. Per the germline V gene, CDR1 is LNHNV and CDR2 is YYDKDF (reference sequence). CDR3: CATSGGLAENTGELFF. The CDR3 DNA sequence: TGTGCCACCAGCGGGGGACTAGCAGAGAACACCGGGGAGCTGTTTTTT.

This clonotype came up a few times. The genes are TRBV11-2 and TRBJ2-5, with D uncertain. The DNA matches TRBJ2-7 better at its end, which makes the J call doubtful. Germline V gives CDR1 SGHAT, CDR2 FQNNGV. The CDR3 covers 11 residues. CDR3 sequence reads: CASRQVREQYF. CDR3 in DNA: TGTGCCAGCAGACAAGTCCGCGAGCAGTACTTC.

For this clonotype: The junction differs from germline at one of its ends, possibly a read error. The chain has TRBV5-1 and TRBJ1-1; no reliable D call. Germline CDR1 and CDR2: SGHRS and YFSETQ. This CDR3 is 13 amino acids long. The chain's CDR3 is CASSEKVGTEAFF. The CDR3 region has the DNA TGCGCCAGCAGCGAGAAGGTGGGCACTGAAGCCTTCTTT. Full variable domain (outside the CDR3, taken from reference TRBV5-1 and TRBJ1-1): KAGVTQTPRYLIKTRGQQVTLSCSPISGHRSVSWYQQTPGQGLQFLFEYFSETQRNKGNFPGRFSGRQFSNSRSEMNVSTLELGDSALYLCASSEKVGTEAFFGQGTRLTVV.

The V call is TRBV6-5, the J call TRBJ1-2; TRBD1 matches 10 bases. J lost 6 bases, V lost 5 bases, and 9 bases had no gene match. The CDR3 contains 15 residues. Germline V gives CDR1 MNHEY, CDR2 SVGAGI. The CDR3 DNA follows: TGTGCCAGCAGTAACCGGGGACAGGGGAGAAATGGCTACACCTTC. Its translation is CASSNRGQGRNGYTF.

The chain links TRBV20-1 to TRBJ1-5; possibly TRBD1 for D (5 bases). Germline V gene data show CDR1 as DFQATT and CDR2 as SNEGSKA (reference sequence). The CDR3 has 18 amino acids. V lost 6 bases and J lost 3, with 27 bases in between. CDR3 protein: CSAKSGRQQIGFNQPQHF. The CDR3 region has the DNA TGCAGTGCAAAATCAGGGCGACAACAAATCGGGTTCAATCAGCCCCAGCATTTT.

The gene calls are TRBV25-1 and TRBJ2-5; D gene ambiguous. V was cut by 0 bases and J by 3 bases, with 5 bases left in between. The CDR3 extends over 13 amino acids. Germline V gene data show CDR1 as MGHDK and CDR2 as SYGVNS. The CDR3 protein is CASSEYHEETQYF. The CDR3 nucleotides are TGTGCCAGCAGTGAATACCACGAAGAGACCCAGTACTTC.

There are a few counts of this clonotype. The genes are TRBV28 and TRBJ2-7; D possibly corresponds to TRBD2 (6 bases). Between the trimmed V and J ends, which lost 7 bases and 0 bases, there was a span of 10 bases. There are 13 residues in the CDR3. Germline CDR1 reads MDHEN; CDR2 reads SYDVKM. CDR3 sequence (DNA): TGTGCCAGCACGGGGAGGCCCTCCTACGAGCAGTACTTC. Protein: CASTGRPSYEQYF. The variable domain in full, completed from reference TRBV28 and TRBJ2-7, reads DVKVTQSSRYLVKRTGEKVFLECVQDMDHENMFWYRQDPGLGLRLIYFSYDVKMKEKGDIPEGYSVSREKKERFSLILESASTNQTSMYLCASTGRPSYEQYFGPGTRLTVT.

The CDR3 is CASSPDRLAGGITDTQYF. The DNA for the CDR3 is TGTGCCAGCAGCCCTGACCGCTTAGCGGGGGGGATCACAGATACGCAGTATTTT. The chain has TRBV3-1 and TRBJ2-3; 11 nucleotides align to TRBD2. V was clipped by 4 bases and J by 2 bases; unmatched bases: 11. Looked up from germline, CDR1 is LGHDT and CDR2 is YNNKEL (reference sequence). This CDR3 has 18 residues.

This clonotype was recorded only once. The chain uses TRBV7-6 and TRBJ1-4, with D unclear. Trimming took off 5 bases at V and 0 bases at J, with 10 bases between the two ends. Germline CDR1 and CDR2: SGHVS and FNYEAQ. This CDR3 spans 15 amino acids. The CDR3 region has the DNA TGTGCCAGCAGCGTATCGACACCAACTAATGAAAAACTGTTTTTT. Translating gives CASSVSTPTNEKLFF.

V gene TRBV11-3 combines with J gene TRBJ2-2, with D uncertain. Germline CDR1 SGHNT, CDR2 YENEEA. This CDR3 has 13 residues. Trimming stripped 5 bases from V and 5 bases from J, with 9 bases between. CDR3 residues: CASSHTMTGELFF. The CDR3 bases are TGTGCCAGCAGCCATACCATGACCGGGGAGCTGTTTTTT.

This clonotype has just a few counts. Here the CDR3 reads CSARPREGGYTF. The DNA of the CDR3 is TGCAGTGCTAGACCCAGGGAAGGAGGCTACACCTTC. V gene TRBV20-1 combines with J gene TRBJ1-2, with a tentative D call TRBD1 (5 bases). CDR3 length equals 12 residues. Germline V gives CDR1 DFQATT, CDR2 SNEGSKA (reference sequence). V lost 2 bases and J lost 8, with 12 bases in between.

The chain links TRBV6-2 or TRBV6-3 to TRBJ1-5; D unresolved. Trimming left V 0 bases short and J 4 bases short, with 10 bases between. The CDR3 runs 15 residues. Germline-derived CDR1 and CDR2 are MNHEY and SVGEGT. The CDR3 spells CASSYSSPINQPQHF. The DNA for the CDR3 is TGTGCCAGCAGTTACTCTTCCCCGATTAATCAGCCCCAGCATTTT.

V gene TRBV29-1 combines with J gene TRBJ2-3, with D perhaps TRBD1 (6 bases). The CDR3 length is 15 residues. Germline V gives CDR1 SQVTM, CDR2 ANQGSEA. V lost 3 bases, J lost 6 bases, and 19 bases lay in between. CDR3 nucleotides: TGCAGCGTTGAGTGGGGCAGGGGACATCTGGATACGCAGTATTTT. The encoded protein is CSVEWGRGHLDTQYF.

The V and J genes are TRBV12-3 or TRBV12-4 and TRBJ1-1; no clear D. The CDR3 is 13 amino acids. Trimming removed 8 bases at V and 6 bases at J, with 16 bases between. The CDR3 loop is CASSLSRAPEAFF. CDR3 nucleotide sequence: TGTGCCAGCTCGCTTTCGCGCGCCCCTGAAGCTTTCTTT.

The chain carries TRBV2 and TRBJ2-1; weak D call: TRBD2 (5 bases). The CDR3 runs to 14 residues. V lost 7 bases and J 4 bases, leaving 14 bases between the germline ends. Per the germline V gene, CDR1 is SNHLY and CDR2 is FYNNEI. The chain's CDR3 is CASIYGLTYNEQFF. CDR3 in DNA: TGTGCCAGCATCTACGGACTTACTTACAATGAGCAGTTCTTC.

This clonotype has more than one count but fewer than ten. The rearrangement joins TRBV5-1 to TRBJ1-1, with D possibly being TRBD1 (5 bases). This CDR3 comprises 13 residues. V shed 3 bases and J shed 11 bases, with 17 bases lying between them. Germline V CDR1 and CDR2: SGHRS, YFSETQ. CDR3 protein: CASSWGTQMDAFF. In DNA, the CDR3 is TGCGCCAGCAGCTGGGGGACTCAGATGGACGCTTTCTTT.

With respect to this clonotype: Sequence at one end of the junction differs from germline and may be a read error. The V call is TRBV7-9, the J call TRBJ2-3; the D gene is possibly TRBD2 (5 bases). Germline V CDR1 and CDR2: SEHNR, FQNEAQ (reference sequence). The CDR3 runs to 16 residues. For the CDR3, the DNA is TGTGCCAGCAGCCCCAGGAAAACATCTAGCACAGATACGCAGTACTTT. This translates into CASSPRKTSSTDTQYF.

In its sample, this clonotype was seen once. V usage is TRBV5-1 and J usage is TRBJ1-1; D is undetermined. V was clipped by 4 bases and J by 0 bases, with 13 bases between them. This CDR3 region has 15 residues. Per the germline V gene, CDR1 is SGHRS and CDR2 is YFSETQ. The DNA for the CDR3 is TGCGCCAGCAGCCCACTTGGGAACATGAACACTGAAGCTTTCTTT. As protein: CASSPLGNMNTEAFF.

The table lists this clonotype with a few counts. V and J are TRBV6-2 or TRBV6-3 and TRBJ1-5; 10 nucleotides line up with TRBD1. CDR1 is MNHEY and CDR2 is SVGEGT in the germline V gene. The length of the CDR3 is 14 residues. The J segment lost 6 bases and the V segment lost 6 bases, leaving 5 bases of the junction unmatched. The CDR3 sequence is CASSLTGGVQPQHF. In nucleotides, the CDR3 is TGTGCCAGCAGCCTGACAGGGGGCGTTCAGCCCCAGCATTTT.